This T cell receptor (beta chain) was sequenced during a study of blood T cell repertoires in COVID-19. Study at large: Resolution of symptoms, clearance, or two negative PCRs was present in recovered Cohort 3 donors. Italy, Spain and the United States were the sources of the convalescent and acute COVID-19 samples. PBMCs, B-cell-depleted T cells, or T cells were the source of the cDNA or gDNA that made up the material.

Sequencing was performed with immunoSEQ multiplex PCR; in TCRdb, only in-frame clones are kept and a portion is missing. The sample records fewer than 200,000 clones, 86% being singletons. This clone showed up many times. CDR1 SGHKS and CDR2 YYEKEE come from the germline V gene (reference sequence). The length of the CDR3 is 15 residues. V was clipped by 1 base and J by 3 bases, with 13 bases between them. The receptor comes from a woman aged 40 to 50 in a cohort exposed to, infected with or recovered from COVID-19 (not recorded which). Sequenced sample: PBMCs or T cells enriched from blood (not recorded which). The chain uses TRBV5-5 and TRBJ1-1; D is possibly TRBD1 (6 bases). CDR3 amino acids: CASSLIPGVDTEAFF. The CDR3 region has the DNA TGTGCCAGCAGCTTGATCCCAGGGGTAGACACTGAAGCTTTCTTT.